Below are 10 T cell receptor beta chains sequenced from a single sample in a study of blood T cells in healthy people across ages. A J-beta primer mix and a sample-barcoded 5' primer were used in a second PCR of roughly 6 to 11 cycles. TCRdb re-called the 5' RACE reads through MiXCR, storing one row per CDR3 protein. The sample has about 1 million distinct CDR3 sequences; roughly 24% are singletons. These same records also appear under a second study, on T cells of mothers and their children.

Sequenced material: blood. The receptors come from a girl between 2 and 10 years old in good health.

This clonotype was picked up a small number of times. V is TRBV15 and J is TRBJ2-5; D remains ambiguous. The CDR3 has 12 amino acids. Germline-derived CDR1 and CDR2 are LNHNV and YYDKDF (reference sequence). Between the trimmed V and J ends, which lost 5 bases and 5 bases, there was a span of 9 bases. CDR3 sequence reads: CATSERDETQYF. Here the CDR3 DNA reads TGTGCCACCAGCGAGAGAGACGAGACCCAGTACTTC.

This clonotype occurred a few times. The J gene is TRBJ2-7, the V gene TRBV18; D could derive from TRBD1 or TRBD2 (6 bases each). The germline V gene encodes CDR1 KGHSH and CDR2 LQKENI. This CDR3 has 14 amino acids. Trimming took off 4 bases at V and 5 bases at J, with 15 bases between the two ends. CDR3 in amino acids: CASSQSGARNEQYF. Written as DNA, the CDR3 is TGTGCCAGCTCACAATCGGGGGCCCGCAACGAGCAGTACTTC.

In its sample, this clonotype was seen a few times. J is TRBJ2-7 and V is TRBV5-1; 7 bases agree with TRBD1. Germline CDR1 reads SGHRS; CDR2 reads YFSETQ. J was trimmed by 2 bases and V by 4 bases; bases with no gene match: 9. This CDR3 is 15 amino acids long. CDR3 nucleotide sequence: TGCGCCAGCAGCCTGGCGTCAGGGGGAACCTACGAGCAGTACTTC. As protein: CASSLASGGTYEQYF.

This clonotype occurred a few times. The rearrangement uses TRBV5-1 and TRBJ2-5, with a weak D call TRBD1 (5 bases). The J call may be wrong; the DNA end is better matched by TRBJ2-1. From germline, CDR1 is SGHRS and CDR2 YFSETQ. The CDR3 extends over 15 amino acids. The CDR3 protein is CASSLVSARADEQFF. The CDR3 region has the DNA TGCGCCAGCAGCTTGGTTTCGGCCAGGGCTGATGAGCAGTTCTTC.

This clonotype appeared a few times. The J gene is TRBJ2-4, the V gene TRBV10-3; no definite D call. The germline V gene has CDR1 ENHRY and CDR2 SYGVKD. The CDR3 length is 13 residues. Trimming cost V 1 base and J 5 bases, with 6 bases left between them. CDR3 amino acids: CAISEYGENIQYF. In nucleotides, the CDR3 is TGTGCCATCAGTGAGTATGGTGAAAACATTCAGTACTTC.

This rearrangement joins TRBV18 to TRBJ2-7, with TRBD1 matching 7 bases. Per germline, CDR1 KGHSH and CDR2 LQKENI. The CDR3 loop spans 14 amino acids. V lost 3 bases, J lost 6 bases, and 8 bases stayed unmatched. CDR3 protein: CASSPDRDVVEQYF. In nucleotides, the CDR3 is TGTGCCAGCTCACCCGACAGGGATGTCGTCGAGCAGTACTTC.

A few counts support this clonotype. V gene TRBV5-6 combines with J gene TRBJ2-3, with TRBD2 matching 12 bases. This CDR3 is 16 amino acids long. The J segment lost 3 bases and the V segment lost 4 bases, leaving 6 bases of the junction unmatched. Germline loops: CDR1 SGHDT, CDR2 YYEEEE. The CDR3 loop is CASSPRTSGVTDTQYF. The CDR3 DNA reads as TGTGCCAGCAGCCCGAGGACTAGCGGGGTTACAGATACGCAGTATTTT.

V usage is TRBV4-3 and J usage is TRBJ2-1; TRBD2 matches 9 bases. V shed 0 bases, J shed 8 bases, and the junction held 5 bases outside the gene matches. Germline V gives CDR1 LGHNA, CDR2 YSLEER. The CDR3 totals 15 residues. The CDR3 here is CASSQDSSGGYEQFF. DNA for the CDR3: TGCGCCAGCAGCCAAGATTCCAGCGGGGGGTATGAGCAGTTCTTC.

The table lists this clonotype with a count of one. The J gene is TRBJ1-4, the V gene TRBV12-3 or TRBV12-4; TRBD1 is a possible D gene (6 bases). The CDR3 sequence is 14 residues long. V gave up 4 bases and J gave up 7 bases, with 13 bases separating them. The CDR3 region has the DNA TGTGCCAGCAGTTGGGGGCTACCCCGTGAAAAACTGTTTTTT. Translated: CASSWGLPREKLFF.

The chain combines TRBV4-3 with TRBJ2-2, with 9 nucleotides matching TRBD2. The length of the CDR3 is 20 residues. Germline values: CDR1 LGHNA, CDR2 YSLEER. V gave up 0 bases and J gave up 5 bases; unmatched junction bases: 16. CDR3 protein: CASSQDVPSPLAGTTGELFF. In nucleotides, the CDR3 is TGCGCCAGCAGCCAAGATGTCCCCTCGCCCCTAGCGGGGACGACCGGGGAGCTGTTTTTT.